The 2 T cell receptor beta chains below were found in one sample sequenced in a study of early T cells in non-severe SARS-CoV-2 infection. Each CDR3 protein is one row after TCRdb ran MiXCR on the 5' RACE reads. The table lists some 70,000 distinct CDR3 sequences, about 9% of them singletons. The sequencing sample was made of whole blood. The receptors come from an adult who was a healthcare worker with PCR-confirmed SARS-CoV-2 infection or an uninfected control (not recorded which).

This clonotype showed up just a few times. This rearrangement joins TRBV15 to TRBJ2-7; the D gene is possibly TRBD1 (5 bases). Trimming removed 0 bases at V and 3 bases at J, with 12 bases between. The CDR3 spans 15 residues. CDR1 LNHNV and CDR2 YYDKDF come from the germline V gene (reference sequence). The CDR3 DNA follows: TGTGCCACCAGCAGAGATATCCAAGGGGACTACGAGCAGTACTTC. This translates into CATSRDIQGDYEQYF.

This clonotype was seen repeatedly, ten times or more. The rearrangement links TRBV24-1 to TRBJ2-3, with D hard to call. V was pared by 4 bases and J by 7 bases, with 17 bases between. Germline V gene lookup returns CDR1 KGHDR and CDR2 SFDVKD. The CDR3 totals 15 residues. This chain's CDR3 is CATSDPTGPSNTQYF. CDR3 in DNA: TGTGCCACCAGTGACCCCACTGGTCCTTCCAATACGCAGTATTTT.